The T cell receptor (beta chain) under discussion was sequenced for a study of T cell responses to AZD1222 COVID-19 vaccine. Study-wide results and caveats: Close to half of all spike-specific TCRs reportedly target regions of the variants that are unmutated.

Generated by immunoSEQ multiplex PCR, the TCRdb table keeps only in-frame clones and is missing some. Of about 100,000 clones in the sample, about 85% were seen once. The CDR3 is 14 residues long. Losses at the gene ends were 3 bases for V and 2 bases for J; bases not matched to a gene: 3. Germline assignment: CDR1 LNHDA and CDR2 SQIVND (reference sequence). Remarks on this clone: Its cognate antigen is unknown.

The V call is TRBV19, the J call TRBJ1-1; 7 nucleotides match TRBD1. Sequenced here: peripheral blood, sampled 28 days after the second AZD1222 dose. This clonotype was obtained from an adult who received the AZD1222 COVID-19 vaccine. CDR3 loop: CASSIRQGNTEAFF. CDR3 DNA sequence: TGTGCCAGTAGTATCCGACAGGGCAACACTGAAGCTTTCTTT.